The clone carrying this T cell receptor (beta chain) was observed at least ten times. The antigen is unknown. A much more abundant neighbour one base away suggests this may be a read error. Looked up from germline, CDR1 is ENHRY and CDR2 is SYGVKD. The CDR3 spans 16 residues. This specimen belongs to a study of Graves' ophthalmopathy and Graves' hyperthyroidism. Study conclusions and caveats: A roughly 76% specificity and 85% to 90% sensitivity were achieved by a 13-signature model that separated ophthalmopathy from stable hyperthyroidism. The blood repertoire also included most expanded thyroid clonotypes above 0.001 frequency.

Pregnant or lactating patients and those with other autoimmune diseases or uncontrolled infections were excluded. Researchers took RNA transcripts and amplified TCR beta CDR3 regions from them. An opening RT-PCR round employed HTBI primers and preceded a second-round multiplex PCR. TCRdb reprocessed the multiplex PCR reads via MiXCR and lists one record per CDR3 protein. The sample has more than 1,000,000 distinct CDR3 sequences, about 35% seen once. This receptor was taken from an adult man with Graves' hyperthyroidism. The V and J genes are TRBV10-3 and TRBJ1-2; D is unclear. The specimen was peripheral blood or thyroid tissue (not recorded which). Here the CDR3 reads CVISDIWGESDYGYTF. As DNA, the CDR3 is TGTGTCATCAGTGACATCTGGGGAGAGTCGGACTATGGCTACACCTTC.